Below, 9 T cell receptor beta chains from the same sample are listed, as sequenced in a study of shared clonotypes between healthy human individuals. Profiling relied on immunoSEQ multiplex PCR, and the TCRdb table lists in-frame clones only, not all of them. Of fewer than 1.6 million clones in the sample, approximately 98.5% were seen once. Material: naive CD4+ T cells sorted from blood. Indicated subset: CD45RA+ positively selected. All receptors derive from a man younger than 40 in good health.

The chain is built from TRBV11-1 and TRBJ2-1; perhaps TRBD2 as D (6 bases). CDR1 is SGHAT, CDR2 FQDESV, per germline (reference sequence). The V gene lost 3 bases and the J gene lost 9 bases, with 6 bases spanning the gap. The CDR3 runs 11 residues. CDR3 region: CASSFGGEQFF. In DNA, the CDR3 is TGTGCCAGCAGCTTCGGGGGTGAGCAGTTCTTC.

The CDR3 region is CASSFVAGGGEQFF. The CDR3 region has the DNA TGCGCCAGCAGCTTTGTAGCGGGAGGGGGTGAGCAGTTCTTC. This chain uses TRBV5-1 with TRBJ2-1; 11 bases match TRBD2. Germline loops: CDR1 SGHRS, CDR2 YFSETQ. The length of the CDR3 is 14 residues. V shed 2 bases, J shed 9 bases, and the junction held 4 bases outside the gene matches.

The V and J genes are TRBV28 and TRBJ1-2, with 8 bases lining up with TRBD1. Germline CDR1 reads MDHEN; CDR2 reads SYDVKM. J lost 6 bases, V lost 10 bases, and 10 bases had no gene match. This CDR3 has 13 residues. The CDR3: CATHGQGGDGYTF. CDR3 bases: TGTGCCACTCATGGACAGGGAGGCGATGGCTACACCTTC.

The chain links TRBV5-4 to TRBJ2-7; no reliable D call. Germline CDR1 and CDR2: SGHNT and YYREEE (reference sequence). V lost 4 bases and J 0 bases, leaving 14 bases between the germline ends. This CDR3 spans 15 amino acids. In DNA form, the CDR3 reads TGTGCCAGCAGCCCGAGCCCACACTTCTCCTACGAGCAGTACTTC. It specifies CASSPSPHFSYEQYF.

The chain recombines TRBV11-3 with TRBJ2-1; tentative D call: TRBD2 (6 bases). The germline V gene has CDR1 SGHNT and CDR2 YENEEA. The V and J ends lost 6 bases and 8 bases respectively, with 17 bases between them. CDR3 size: 14 residues. The CDR3 DNA reads as TGTGCCAGCAGTTTCGGCGGGAAAAGGGATGAGCAGTTCTTC. It specifies CASSFGGKRDEQFF.

The chain carries TRBV28 and TRBJ2-2; 7 positions agree with TRBD2. J was trimmed by 3 bases and V by 7 bases; bases with no gene match: 5. This CDR3 is 14 amino acids long. The V gene's germline CDR1 is MDHEN and CDR2 SYDVKM. CDR3: CASKSGVHTGELFF. The CDR3 DNA is TGTGCCAGCAAAAGCGGGGTACACACCGGGGAGCTGTTTTTT.

The chain recombines TRBV10-2 with TRBJ1-3; no firm D call. Per germline, CDR1 WSHSY and CDR2 SAAADI. V gave up 1 base and J gave up 5 bases, with 15 bases separating them. CDR3 length: 16 residues. In nucleotides, the CDR3 is TGCGCCAGCAGTGAGTTCCACTCTACGGGAAGAAACACCATATATTTT. This encodes CASSEFHSTGRNTIYF.

V usage is TRBV2 and J usage is TRBJ2-7, with a possible D match to TRBD1 (6 bases). Trimming took 6 bases from V and 4 from J, leaving 10 bases between them. This CDR3 contains 12 residues. The germline V gene encodes CDR1 SNHLY and CDR2 FYNNEI. The CDR3 DNA reads as TGTGCCAGCAGGAGACAGGAATACGAGCAGTACTTC. This codes for CASRRQEYEQYF.

The chain employs TRBV6-1 and TRBJ1-5; no firm D call. The CDR3 is 13 amino acids. Trimming stripped 4 bases from V and 4 bases from J, with 8 bases between. CDR1 and CDR2 (germline): MNHNS, SASEGT. In DNA form, the CDR3 reads TGTGCCAGCAGTGGAAGGTTGAATCAGCCCCAGCATTTT. Residues: CASSGRLNQPQHF.